A single sample is the source of the 24 T cell receptor beta chains below, sequenced in a study of lung T cells in sarcoidosis with Löfgren's syndrome (dated by TCRdb to 2016 to 2017). Sequencing took place on an Illumina MiSeq. The public sequencing data were trimmed at Q25 with fastp and processed into clonotypes with MiXCR by TCRdb, which kept only in-frame beta chains. Identical CDR3 protein sequences are pooled into one entry, listed with their most common genes and DNA. This sample lists roughly 63,000 distinct CDR3 sequences; about 20% were detected once. The ten most abundant clones make up approximately 2.1% of the sample. The sample consisted of CD4+ T cells from PBMCs. The source of these receptors is a human donor with sarcoidosis (Löfgren's syndrome or another form), or a control subject (not recorded which).

This chain joins TRBV5-4 and TRBJ1-1, with D perhaps TRBD1 (6 bases). The CDR3 sequence is 14 residues long. The V gene lost 2 bases and the J gene lost 1 base, with 9 bases spanning the gap. CDR1 is SGHNT and CDR2 is YYREEE in the germline V gene (reference sequence). The CDR3 region is CASSLKTGNTEAFF. The CDR3 bases are TGTGCCAGCAGCTTAAAGACAGGGAACACTGAAGCTTTCTTT.

This clonotype was seen ten or more times. The chain recombines TRBV4-1 with TRBJ2-1, with 8 bases fitting TRBD2. Per the germline V gene, CDR1 is MGHRA and CDR2 is YSYEKL. V trimming: 1 base; J trimming: 9 bases; junction bases outside the gene matches: 8. The CDR3 length is 15 residues. CDR3 loop: CASSQVAERGSEQFF. Here the CDR3 DNA reads TGCGCCAGCAGCCAAGTAGCGGAGCGGGGGTCTGAGCAGTTCTTC.

Remarks on this clonotype: Just one base apart from a much larger clone, this may be a read error. The conserved phenylalanine or tryptophan normally closing the CDR3 is absent here, so this likely arose from a read error. The gene calls are TRBV7-9 and TRBJ2-5, with 8 positions matching TRBD2. Trimming removed 5 bases from V and 4 bases from J; junction bases left unmatched: 12. The CDR3 contains 16 residues. The germline gives CDR1 SEHNR, CDR2 FQNEAQ (reference sequence). CDR3: CASSHPTSEKVETQYL. CDR3 bases: TGTGCCAGCAGCCACCCGACTAGCGAGAAGGTAGAGACCCAGTACCTC.

This clonotype was detected only a few times. The J gene is TRBJ2-5, the V gene TRBV10-3, with 7 nucleotides matching TRBD1. The CDR3 extends over 13 amino acids. CDR1 and CDR2 (germline): ENHRY, SYGVKD. With 4 bases clipped from V and 2 bases from J, the junction kept 1 base outside the gene matches. The chain's CDR3 is CAISGTGQETQYF. CDR3 DNA sequence: TGTGCCATCAGTGGGACAGGTCAAGAGACCCAGTACTTC.

This clonotype was seen only once. A much larger clone lies one base from this, so it may be a read error. The chain couples TRBV2 to TRBJ1-1; 7 positions agree with TRBD1. The CDR3 length is 13 residues. Germline V lookup: CDR1 SNHLY, CDR2 FYNNEI. Trimming at V came to 4 bases and at J to 4 bases, leaving 3 bases not matched to a gene. CDR3 sequence reads: CASSAQGSTEAFF. As DNA, the CDR3 is TGTGCCAGCAGTGCACAGGGGAGCACTGAAGCTTTCTTT.

This clonotype has ten or more counts. The genes are TRBV28 and TRBJ2-1; unclear D gene. Trimming took off 6 bases at V and 0 bases at J, with 15 bases between the two ends. Germline V gene sequence: CDR1 MDHEN, CDR2 SYDVKM. The length of the CDR3 is 16 residues. The CDR3 loop reads CASRTPSAGSYNEQFF. The CDR3 bases are TGTGCCAGCAGAACACCCTCCGCTGGCTCCTACAATGAGCAGTTCTTC. Complete variable domain (other parts from reference TRBV28 and TRBJ2-1): DVKVTQSSRYLVKRTGEKVFLECVQDMDHENMFWYRQDPGLGLRLIYFSYDVKMKEKGDIPEGYSVSREKKERFSLILESASTNQTSMYLCASRTPSAGSYNEQFFGPGTRLTVL.

This clonotype was recorded many times. The V call is TRBV4-3, the J call TRBJ2-7; 9 nucleotides match TRBD2. V shed 1 base and J 3 bases; nucleotides not matched to a gene: 4. Germline V gives CDR1 LGHNA, CDR2 YSLEER. This CDR3 comprises 15 residues. CDR3 nucleotides: TGCGCCAGCAGCCAAGGGACTAGCGCACGCTACGAGCAGTACTTC. The encoded protein is CASSQGTSARYEQYF.

Regarding this clonotype: Mismatch with germline at one junction end may stem from a read error. The CDR3 DNA reads TGCAGCGGGGTGGACTTTCCTCTGTCAGTGCAGCTCTTC. As protein: CSGVDFPLSVQLF. J is TRBJ2-1 and V is TRBV29-1, with D perhaps TRBD2 (5 bases). The germline gives CDR1 SQVTM, CDR2 ANQGSEA. There are 13 residues in the CDR3.

This clonotype was counted at least ten times. V and J are TRBV7-9 and TRBJ2-7; TRBD1 matches at 10 bases. In germline, CDR1 is SEHNR, CDR2 FQNEAQ (reference sequence). The CDR3 totals 15 residues. The V segment lost 5 bases and the J segment 0 bases; nucleotides outside the gene matches: 4. In DNA, the CDR3 is TGTGCCAGCAGCAGATGGACAGGGGGCTCCTACGAGCAGTACTTC. Its translation: CASSRWTGGSYEQYF.

V usage is TRBV28 and J usage is TRBJ2-2; TRBD1 matches at 7 bases. The J segment lost 0 bases and the V segment lost 7 bases, leaving 5 bases of the junction unmatched. Looked up from germline, CDR1 is MDHEN and CDR2 is SYDVKM. This CDR3 comprises 15 residues. CDR3 sequence (DNA): TGTGCCAGCAAGCCCGGGACAGCGAACACCGGGGAGCTGTTTTTT. It specifies CASKPGTANTGELFF.

There are many counts of this clonotype. This chain connects TRBV20-1 to TRBJ1-1; 10 nucleotides line up with TRBD1. The trim removed 7 bases at V and 7 bases at J, leaving 9 bases unmatched. CDR1 is DFQATT and CDR2 is SNEGSKA in the germline V gene (reference sequence). The CDR3 covers 13 residues. CDR3 loop: CSVPGQGIGEAFF. The DNA for the CDR3 is TGCAGTGTCCCGGGACAGGGGATAGGTGAAGCTTTCTTT.

This clonotype was counted at least ten times. The genes are TRBV28 and TRBJ1-2; 7 bases map to TRBD1. V shed 8 bases and J 4 bases; nucleotides not matched to a gene: 10. Germline V gene sequence: CDR1 MDHEN, CDR2 SYDVKM. There are 14 residues in the CDR3. The CDR3 nucleotides read TGTGCCAGCGGAGGGGGAGGGGGCGTCTATGGCTACACCTTC. This translates into CASGGGGGVYGYTF.

This clonotype came up a few times. The gene calls are TRBV18 and TRBJ1-1; D ambiguous. The CDR3 is made up of 13 amino acids. CDR1 KGHSH and CDR2 LQKENI come from the germline V gene. V was clipped by 3 bases and J by 1 base, with 6 bases between them. The CDR3 spells CASSPQANTEAFF. CDR3 nucleotides: TGTGCCAGCTCACCTCAGGCGAACACTGAAGCTTTCTTT.

The table lists this clonotype with a few counts. The J gene is TRBJ1-2, the V gene TRBV20-1, with TRBD1 matching 8 bases. Losses at the gene ends were 0 bases for V and 2 bases for J; bases not matched to a gene: 5. The CDR3 has 15 amino acids. Per the germline V gene, CDR1 is DFQATT and CDR2 is SNEGSKA (reference sequence). CDR3 nucleotide sequence: TGCAGTGCTAGAGAGAGACAGGGGAAGAACTATGGCTACACCTTC. This codes for CSARERQGKNYGYTF.

The table lists this clonotype with a few counts. This chain uses TRBV20-1 with TRBJ2-2, with D possibly being TRBD1 or TRBD2 (5 bases each). Trimming took 0 bases from V and 3 from J, leaving 11 bases between them. Per the germline V gene, CDR1 is DFQATT and CDR2 is SNEGSKA (reference sequence). The CDR3 consists of 15 residues. The CDR3 DNA follows: TGCAGTGCTAGAGATCCTGGGACCTACACCGGGGAGCTGTTTTTT. Translation gives CSARDPGTYTGELFF.

This clonotype was counted many times. The CDR3 DNA follows: TGTGCCAGCAGTTTAACAGGGTCTCGGAGTCAGCCCCAGCATTTT. It codes for CASSLTGSRSQPQHF. This sequence joins TRBV28 and TRBJ1-5, with D perhaps matching TRBD1 (6 bases). Germline CDR1 is MDHEN and CDR2 is SYDVKM. Trimming removed 2 bases at V and 6 bases at J, with 14 bases between. This CDR3 has 15 amino acids. The full variable domain, completed using reference TRBV28 and TRBJ1-5, is DVKVTQSSRYLVKRTGEKVFLECVQDMDHENMFWYRQDPGLGLRLIYFSYDVKMKEKGDIPEGYSVSREKKERFSLILESASTNQTSMYLCASSLTGSRSQPQHFGDGTRLSIL.

This chain uses TRBV5-1 with TRBJ2-1; tentatively, D is TRBD2 (5 bases). The CDR3 loop spans 16 amino acids. Germline V lookup: CDR1 SGHRS, CDR2 YFSETQ. V was clipped by 4 bases and J by 0 bases, with 14 bases between them. CDR3 protein: CASSGAPGSSYNEQFF. The DNA of the CDR3 is TGCGCCAGCAGCGGAGCCCCGGGGAGCTCCTACAATGAGCAGTTCTTC.

This clonotype was observed many times. The chain couples TRBV28 to TRBJ2-5, with 9 bases identical to TRBD2. Germline V gives CDR1 MDHEN, CDR2 SYDVKM. This CDR3 region has 16 residues. V trimming: 2 bases; J trimming: 5 bases; junction bases outside the gene matches: 9. CDR3 coding DNA: TGTGCCAGCAGTTTAGTCCCCAGCGGGAGGTCGGAGACCCAGTACTTC. Translating gives CASSLVPSGRSETQYF.

V is TRBV19 and J is TRBJ1-2; TRBD1 might be the D (5 bases). V dropped 6 bases and J dropped 0 bases, with 14 bases sitting between them. CDR1 and CDR2 from the germline V gene are LNHDA and SQIVND (reference sequence). This CDR3 is 15 amino acids long. CDR3 DNA: TGTGCCAGTAGACGATCGGAAGGGGCTAACTATGGCTACACCTTC. Its translation is CASRRSEGANYGYTF.

This clonotype was seen at least ten times. The chain employs TRBV28 and TRBJ2-6; unclear D gene. CDR1 is MDHEN, CDR2 SYDVKM, per germline. Deletions cut 3 bases from V and 1 base from J, with 7 bases between. The CDR3 spans 15 residues. The CDR3 region is CASSLIPSGANVLTF. The CDR3 DNA reads TGTGCCAGCAGTTTGATCCCGTCTGGGGCCAACGTCCTGACTTTC.

Comment on this clonotype: This may stem from a read error, because a much larger clone lies one nucleotide away. The rearrangement links TRBV7-2 to TRBJ1-1; no firm D call. The CDR3 length is 13 residues. Germline values: CDR1 SGHTA, CDR2 FQGNSA. V was shortened by 4 bases and J by 3 bases, with 9 bases between the two germline ends. CDR3 nucleotide sequence: TGTGCCAGCAGCTCGCGGGCCGACACTGAAGCTTTCTTT. As protein: CASSSRADTEAFF.

Of note for this clonotype: Since a much larger clone is just one base distant, this may be a read error. This rearrangement joins TRBV10-3 to TRBJ2-1; D is perhaps TRBD1 (6 bases). V lost 6 bases and J 0 bases, leaving 15 bases between the germline ends. Germline CDR1 ENHRY, CDR2 SYGVKD. The CDR3 sequence is 16 residues long. The CDR3 spells CAISVQGLGSYNEQFF. The CDR3 coding sequence is TGTGCCATCAGCGTACAGGGTCTCGGCTCCTACAATGAGCAGTTCTTC.

V is TRBV3-1 and J is TRBJ1-2; D not certain. The CDR3 is 13 amino acids. The germline V gene encodes CDR1 LGHDT and CDR2 YNNKEL (reference sequence). V was trimmed by 4 bases and J by 5 bases, leaving 11 bases between them. This chain's CDR3 is CASSPSPGYGYTF. DNA of the CDR3: TGTGCCAGCAGCCCCTCCCCGGGTTATGGCTACACCTTC.

Ten or more counts support this clonotype. J is TRBJ1-3 and V is TRBV20-1; tentative D call: TRBD1 (6 bases). CDR1 is DFQATT, CDR2 SNEGSKA, per germline (reference sequence). This CDR3 region has 13 residues. Trimming removed 6 bases from V and 4 bases from J, with 13 bases in between. The CDR3 nucleotides are TGCAGTGCCATAACAGGGAGAGGAAACACCATATATTTT. Translation gives CSAITGRGNTIYF.